This T cell receptor (beta chain) appears in the sequencing data of a study of CD8 T cells in ankylosing spondylitis. Study-level results: In peripheral blood, disease-linked CD8+ clones occurred at relatively low frequencies. A number of the motif variants had already been described in reactive arthritis synovial fluid and blood.

One entry per CDR3 protein, called by TCRdb with MiXCR from the 5' RACE reads. The sample comprises about 240,000 distinct CDR3 sequences, approximately 8% of which are singletons, and more than 4% rests with the top ten. V shed 6 bases and J 4 bases; nucleotides not matched to a gene: 15. Germline V gives CDR1 DFQATT, CDR2 SNEGSKA (reference sequence). The CDR3 runs to 16 residues. This clonotype was seen many times. The antigen is not known. This receptor was obtained from a female donor with ankylosing spondylitis or in good health (not recorded which). Material: blood, either unsorted or a sorted T cell fraction (not recorded which). The chain couples TRBV20-1 to TRBJ2-7; 10 bases fit TRBD2. CDR3 in amino acids: CSAEGQHSGRRYEQYF. Written as DNA, the CDR3 is TGCAGTGCCGAGGGACAGCATAGCGGGAGGAGGTACGAGCAGTACTTC.